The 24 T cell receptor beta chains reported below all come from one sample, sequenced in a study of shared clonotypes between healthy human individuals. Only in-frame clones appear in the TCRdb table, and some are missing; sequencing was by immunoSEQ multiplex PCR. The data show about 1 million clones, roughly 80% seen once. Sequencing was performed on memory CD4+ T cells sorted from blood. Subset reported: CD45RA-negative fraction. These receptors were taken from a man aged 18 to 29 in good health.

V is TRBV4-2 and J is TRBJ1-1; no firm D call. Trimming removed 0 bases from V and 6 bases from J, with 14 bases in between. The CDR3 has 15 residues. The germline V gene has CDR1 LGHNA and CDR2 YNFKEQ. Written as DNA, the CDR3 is TGTGCCAGCAGCCAAGATCATCTTGCGAGCGCTGAAGCTTTCTTT. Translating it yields CASSQDHLASAEAFF.

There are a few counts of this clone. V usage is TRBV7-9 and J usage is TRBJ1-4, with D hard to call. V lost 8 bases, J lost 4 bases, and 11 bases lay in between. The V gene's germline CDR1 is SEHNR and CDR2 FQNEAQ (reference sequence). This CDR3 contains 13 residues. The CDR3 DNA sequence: TGTGCCAGCGGTGTAGCGGGTAATGAAAAACTGTTTTTT. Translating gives CASGVAGNEKLFF.

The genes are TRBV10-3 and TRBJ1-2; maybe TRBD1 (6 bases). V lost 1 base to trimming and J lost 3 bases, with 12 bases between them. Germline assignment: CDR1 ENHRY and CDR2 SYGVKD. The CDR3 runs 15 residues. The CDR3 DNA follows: TGTGCCATCAGTGAGTTCCCAGGGGATGACTATGGCTACACCTTC. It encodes CAISEFPGDDYGYTF.

The CDR3 DNA reads TGTGCCAGCAGCTCCTCAATAGCCACCGGGGAGCTGTTTTTT. This translates into CASSSSIATGELFF. The V call is TRBV7-2, the J call TRBJ2-2; D gene ambiguous. Germline CDR1 and CDR2: SGHTA and FQGNSA. V dropped 4 bases and J dropped 4 bases, with 10 bases sitting between them. The CDR3 runs 14 residues.

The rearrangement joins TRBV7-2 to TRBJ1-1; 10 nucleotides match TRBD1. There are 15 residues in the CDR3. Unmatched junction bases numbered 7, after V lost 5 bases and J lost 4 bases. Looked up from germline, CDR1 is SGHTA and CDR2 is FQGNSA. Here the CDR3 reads CASSDAGTGATEAFF. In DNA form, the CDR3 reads TGTGCCAGCAGCGATGCCGGGACAGGGGCCACTGAAGCTTTCTTT. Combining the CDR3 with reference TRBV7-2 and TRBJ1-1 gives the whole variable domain GAGVSQSPSNKVTEKGKDVELRCDPISGHTALYWYRQSLGQGLEFLIYFQGNSAPDKSGLPSDRFSAERTGGSVSTLTIQRTQQEDSAVYLCASSDAGTGATEAFFGQGTRLTVV.

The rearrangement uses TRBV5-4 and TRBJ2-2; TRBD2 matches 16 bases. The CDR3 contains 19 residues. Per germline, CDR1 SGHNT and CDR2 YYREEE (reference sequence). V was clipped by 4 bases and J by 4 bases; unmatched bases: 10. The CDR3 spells CASSAPGLAGGPATGELFF. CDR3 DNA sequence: TGTGCCAGCAGCGCTCCGGGACTAGCGGGAGGGCCCGCCACCGGGGAGCTGTTTTTT.

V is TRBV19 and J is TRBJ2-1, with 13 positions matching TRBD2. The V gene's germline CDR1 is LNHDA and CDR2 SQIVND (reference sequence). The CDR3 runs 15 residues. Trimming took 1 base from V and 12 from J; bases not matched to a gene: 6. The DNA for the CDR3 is TGTGCCAGTAGTATAGTACTAGCGGGGGGGCCGATGCAGTTCTTC. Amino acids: CASSIVLAGGPMQFF.

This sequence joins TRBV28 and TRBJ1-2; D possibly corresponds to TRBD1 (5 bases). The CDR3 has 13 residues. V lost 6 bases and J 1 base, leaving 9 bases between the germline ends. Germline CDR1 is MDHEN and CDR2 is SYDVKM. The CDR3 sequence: CASSLTVNYGYTF. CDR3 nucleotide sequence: TGTGCCAGCAGCTTGACAGTTAACTATGGCTACACCTTC.

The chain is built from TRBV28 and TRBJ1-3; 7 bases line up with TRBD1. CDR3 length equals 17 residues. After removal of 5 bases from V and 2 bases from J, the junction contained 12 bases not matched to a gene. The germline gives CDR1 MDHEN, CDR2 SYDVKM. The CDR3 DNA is TGTGCCAGCAGTCTCCTCGCCTTACAGGGGACTGGAAACACCATATATTTT. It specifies CASSLLALQGTGNTIYF.

This CDR3 reads CASSVGGGQHEQYF. The CDR3 DNA follows: TGTGCCAGCAGCGTAGGTGGGGGGCAGCACGAGCAGTACTTC. V gene TRBV9 combines with J gene TRBJ2-7; D is tentatively TRBD1 or TRBD2 (6 bases each). The V gene lost 0 bases and the J gene lost 5 bases, with 12 bases spanning the gap. The CDR3 contains 14 residues. CDR1 and CDR2 from the germline V gene are SGDLS and YYNGEE.

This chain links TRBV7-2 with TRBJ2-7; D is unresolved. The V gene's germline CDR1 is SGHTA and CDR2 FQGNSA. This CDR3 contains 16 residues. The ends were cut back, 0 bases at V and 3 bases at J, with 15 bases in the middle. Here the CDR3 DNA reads TGTGCCAGCAGCTTAGCGGGCCGGCGAGTAAGCTACGAGCAGTACTTC. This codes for CASSLAGRRVSYEQYF. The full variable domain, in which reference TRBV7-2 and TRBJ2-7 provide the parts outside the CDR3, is GAGVSQSPSNKVTEKGKDVELRCDPISGHTALYWYRQSLGQGLEFLIYFQGNSAPDKSGLPSDRFSAERTGGSVSTLTIQRTQQEDSAVYLCASSLAGRRVSYEQYFGPGTRLTVT.

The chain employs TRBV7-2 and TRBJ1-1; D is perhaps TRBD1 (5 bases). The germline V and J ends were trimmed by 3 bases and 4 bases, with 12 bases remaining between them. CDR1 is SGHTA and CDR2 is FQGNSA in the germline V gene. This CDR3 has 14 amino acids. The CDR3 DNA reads TGTGCCAGCAGCTTTTCCCGGGGGAGCACTGAAGCTTTCTTT. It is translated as CASSFSRGSTEAFF.

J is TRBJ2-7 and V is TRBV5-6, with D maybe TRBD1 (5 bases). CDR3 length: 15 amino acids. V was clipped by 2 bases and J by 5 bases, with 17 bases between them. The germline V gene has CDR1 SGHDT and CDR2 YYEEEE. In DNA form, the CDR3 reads TGTGCCAGCAGCTTCGGCAGGGCCTCAAGCCACGAGCAGTACTTC. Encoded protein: CASSFGRASSHEQYF.

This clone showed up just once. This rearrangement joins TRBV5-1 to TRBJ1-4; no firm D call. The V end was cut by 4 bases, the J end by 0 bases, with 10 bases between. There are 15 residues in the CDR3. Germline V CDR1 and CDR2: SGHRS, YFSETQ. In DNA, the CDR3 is TGCGCCAGCAGCCCTACATCCACAACTAATGAAAAACTGTTTTTT. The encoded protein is CASSPTSTTNEKLFF. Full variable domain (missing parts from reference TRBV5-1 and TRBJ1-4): KAGVTQTPRYLIKTRGQQVTLSCSPISGHRSVSWYQQTPGQGLQFLFEYFSETQRNKGNFPGRFSGRQFSNSRSEMNVSTLELGDSALYLCASSPTSTTNEKLFFGSGTQLSVL.

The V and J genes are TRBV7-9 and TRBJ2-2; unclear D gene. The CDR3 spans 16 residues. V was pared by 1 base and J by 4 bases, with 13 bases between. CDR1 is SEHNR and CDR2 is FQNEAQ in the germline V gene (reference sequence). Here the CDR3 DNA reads TGTGCCAGCAGCTTAGGGGCTTCTGGGGTCACCGGGGAGCTGTTTTTT. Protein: CASSLGASGVTGELFF.

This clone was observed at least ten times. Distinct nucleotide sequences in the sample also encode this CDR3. In DNA, the CDR3 is TGTGCCAGCTCACCACCGGCAGGGGGTTACAATGAGCAGTTCTTC. Its protein is CASSPPAGGYNEQFF. This chain joins TRBV18 and TRBJ2-1, with 7 bases fitting TRBD1. The V gene end was trimmed by 0 bases and the J gene end by 4 bases; junction bases not matched to a gene: 3. The CDR3 runs to 15 residues. In germline, CDR1 is KGHSH, CDR2 LQKENI.

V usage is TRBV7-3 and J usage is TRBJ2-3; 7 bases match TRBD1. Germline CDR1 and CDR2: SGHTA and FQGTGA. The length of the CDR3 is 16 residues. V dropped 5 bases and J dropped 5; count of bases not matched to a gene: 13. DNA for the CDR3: TGTGCCAGCAGCCCGACAGGGTTATCTACGGGAGATACGCAGTATTTT. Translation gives CASSPTGLSTGDTQYF. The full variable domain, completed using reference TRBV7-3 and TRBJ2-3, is GAGVSQTPSNKVTEKGKYVELRCDPISGHTALYWYRQSLGQGPEFLIYFQGTGAADDSGLPNDRFFAVRPEGSVSTLKIQRTERGDSAVYLCASSPTGLSTGDTQYFGPGTRLTVL.

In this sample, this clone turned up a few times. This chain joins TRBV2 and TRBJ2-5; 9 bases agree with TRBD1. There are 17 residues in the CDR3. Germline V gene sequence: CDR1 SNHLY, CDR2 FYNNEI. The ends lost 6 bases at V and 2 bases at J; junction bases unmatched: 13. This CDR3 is CASRGPTGGDLQETQYF. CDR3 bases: TGTGCCAGCAGGGGTCCGACAGGGGGTGATCTACAAGAGACCCAGTACTTC.

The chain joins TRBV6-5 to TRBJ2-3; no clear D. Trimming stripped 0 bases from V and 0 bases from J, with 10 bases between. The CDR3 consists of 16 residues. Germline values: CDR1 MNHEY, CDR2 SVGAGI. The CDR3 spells CASSYSGRHSTDTQYF. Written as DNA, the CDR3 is TGTGCCAGCAGTTACTCGGGCAGGCATAGCACAGATACGCAGTATTTT.

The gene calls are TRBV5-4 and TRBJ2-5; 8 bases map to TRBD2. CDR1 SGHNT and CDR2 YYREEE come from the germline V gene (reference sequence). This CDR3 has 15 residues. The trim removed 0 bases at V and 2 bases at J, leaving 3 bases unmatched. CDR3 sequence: CASSLDGRGQETQYF. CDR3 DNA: TGTGCCAGCAGCTTGGACGGGAGGGGTCAAGAGACCCAGTACTTC.

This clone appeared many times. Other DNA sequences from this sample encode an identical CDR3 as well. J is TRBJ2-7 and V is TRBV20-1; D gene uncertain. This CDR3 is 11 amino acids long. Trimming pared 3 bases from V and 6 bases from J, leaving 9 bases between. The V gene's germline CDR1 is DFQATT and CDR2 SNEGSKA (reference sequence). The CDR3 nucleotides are TGCAGTGCTAGTCTGGTTGGCGAGCAGTACTTC. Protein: CSASLVGEQYF.

For the CDR3, the DNA is TGTGCCAGCAGTGAAGGGGGCTCTGGCTACACCTTC. This codes for CASSEGGSGYTF. The chain employs TRBV6-1 and TRBJ1-2, with TRBD1 as a possible D gene (5 bases). Per germline, CDR1 MNHNS and CDR2 SASEGT. The ends were cut back, 1 base at V and 7 bases at J, with 7 bases in the middle. CDR3 length: 12 amino acids.

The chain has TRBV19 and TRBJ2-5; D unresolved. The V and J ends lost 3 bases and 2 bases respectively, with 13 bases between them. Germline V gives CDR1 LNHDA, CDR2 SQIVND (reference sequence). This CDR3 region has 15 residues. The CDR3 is CASSIHYGSQETQYF. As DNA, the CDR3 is TGTGCCAGTAGTATTCATTACGGCAGTCAAGAGACCCAGTACTTC.

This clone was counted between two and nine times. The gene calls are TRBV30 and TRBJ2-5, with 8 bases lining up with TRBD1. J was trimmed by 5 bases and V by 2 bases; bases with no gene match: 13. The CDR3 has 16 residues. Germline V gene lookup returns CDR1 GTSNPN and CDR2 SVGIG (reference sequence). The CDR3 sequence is CAWSLMGQGAFETQYF. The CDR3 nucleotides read TGTGCCTGGAGTTTGATGGGTCAGGGGGCTTTTGAGACCCAGTACTTC.